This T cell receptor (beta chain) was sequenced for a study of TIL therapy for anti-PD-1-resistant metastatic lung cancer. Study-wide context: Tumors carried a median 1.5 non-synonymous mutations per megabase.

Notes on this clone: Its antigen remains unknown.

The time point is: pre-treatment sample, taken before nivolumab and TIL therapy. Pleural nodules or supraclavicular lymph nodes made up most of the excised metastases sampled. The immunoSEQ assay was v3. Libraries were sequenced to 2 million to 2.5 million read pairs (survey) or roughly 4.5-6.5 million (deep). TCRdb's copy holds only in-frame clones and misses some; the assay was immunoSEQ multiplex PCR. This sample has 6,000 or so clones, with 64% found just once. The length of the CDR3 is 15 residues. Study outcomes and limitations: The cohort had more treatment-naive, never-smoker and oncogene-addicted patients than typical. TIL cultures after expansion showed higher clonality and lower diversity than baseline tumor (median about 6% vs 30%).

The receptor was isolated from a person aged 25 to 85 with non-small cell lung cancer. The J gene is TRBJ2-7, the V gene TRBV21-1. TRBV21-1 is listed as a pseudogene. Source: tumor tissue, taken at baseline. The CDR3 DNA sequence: TGTGCCAGCAGCAATATCCCAGCTTGCTCCTACGAGCAGTACTTC. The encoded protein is CASSNIPACSYEQYF.